This T cell receptor (beta chain) was documented in a study of T cells in tuberculosis. Germline V gene lookup returns CDR1 MGHDK and CDR2 SYGVNS. The CDR3 extends over 15 amino acids. With 1 base removed from V and 3 bases from J, the gap between germline ends came to 11 bases. Produced via immunoSEQ multiplex PCR; TCRdb's table is partial and in-frame only. This table has fewer than 45,000 clones, 90% to 95% appearing once. This sequence joins TRBV25-1 and TRBJ2-3; D unclear. The TCR sequence derives from a donor between 10 and 35 years old with latent tuberculosis or without tuberculosis infection. The sequenced material came from PBMCs. CDR3 coding DNA: TGTGCCAGCAGTGAATCTGGAGCCTCAACAGATACGCAGTATTTT. It codes for CASSESGASTDTQYF.